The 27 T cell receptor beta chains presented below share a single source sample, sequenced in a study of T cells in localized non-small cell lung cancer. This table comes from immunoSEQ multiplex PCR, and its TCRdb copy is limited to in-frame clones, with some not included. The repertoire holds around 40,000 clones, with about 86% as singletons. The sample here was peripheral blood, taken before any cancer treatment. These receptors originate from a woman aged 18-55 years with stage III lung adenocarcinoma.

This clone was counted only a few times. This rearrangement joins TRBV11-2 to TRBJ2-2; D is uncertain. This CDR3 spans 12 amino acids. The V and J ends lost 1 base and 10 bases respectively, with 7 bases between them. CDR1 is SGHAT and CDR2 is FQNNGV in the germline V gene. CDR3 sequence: CASSLAWQELFF. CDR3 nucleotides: TGTGCCAGCAGCTTAGCTTGGCAGGAGCTGTTTTTT. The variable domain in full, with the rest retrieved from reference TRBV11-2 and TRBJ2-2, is EAGVAQSPRYKIIEKRQSVAFWCNPISGHATLYWYQQILGQGPKLLIQFQNNGVVDDSQLPKDRFSAERLKGVDSTLKIQPAKLEDSAVYLCASSLAWQELFFGEGSRLTVL.

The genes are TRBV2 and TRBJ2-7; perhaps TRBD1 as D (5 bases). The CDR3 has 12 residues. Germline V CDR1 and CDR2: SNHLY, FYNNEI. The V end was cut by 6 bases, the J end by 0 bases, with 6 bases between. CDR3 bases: TGTGCCAGCAGGACAGACTCCTACGAGCAGTACTTC. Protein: CASRTDSYEQYF.

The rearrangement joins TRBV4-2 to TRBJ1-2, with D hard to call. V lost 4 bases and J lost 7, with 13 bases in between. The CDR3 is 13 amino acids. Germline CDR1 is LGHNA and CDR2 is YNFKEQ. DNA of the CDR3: TGTGCCAGCAGCCGCAAAGATAACGGTGGCTACACCTTC. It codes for CASSRKDNGGYTF.

Here the CDR3 reads CASKSGAMNTEAFF. Written as DNA, the CDR3 is TGTGCCAGCAAATCAGGGGCCATGAACACTGAAGCTTTCTTT. The chain has TRBV19 and TRBJ1-1; a weak D match, TRBD1 (6 bases). This CDR3 spans 14 amino acids. CDR1 and CDR2 (germline): LNHDA, SQIVND (reference sequence). V was pared by 9 bases and J by 0 bases, with 14 bases between. The full variable domain, completed using reference TRBV19 and TRBJ1-1, is DGGITQSPKYLFRKEGQNVTLSCEQNLNHDAMYWYRQDPGQGLRLIYYSQIVNDFQKGDIAEGYSVSREKKESFPLTVTSAQKNPTAFYLCASKSGAMNTEAFFGQGTRLTVV.

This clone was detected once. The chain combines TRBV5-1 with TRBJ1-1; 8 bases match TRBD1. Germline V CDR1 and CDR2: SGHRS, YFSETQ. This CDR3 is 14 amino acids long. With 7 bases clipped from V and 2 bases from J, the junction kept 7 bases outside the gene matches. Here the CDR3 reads CASGKDRANTEAFF. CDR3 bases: TGCGCCAGCGGCAAGGACAGGGCTAACACTGAAGCTTTCTTT.

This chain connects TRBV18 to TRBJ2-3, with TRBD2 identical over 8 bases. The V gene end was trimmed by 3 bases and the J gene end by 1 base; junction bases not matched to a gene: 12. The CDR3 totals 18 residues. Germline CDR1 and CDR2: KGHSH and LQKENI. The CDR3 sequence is CASSPSGGRSSGTDTQYF. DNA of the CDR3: TGTGCCAGCTCACCCTCCGGCGGGAGGTCCTCTGGCACAGATACGCAGTATTTT.

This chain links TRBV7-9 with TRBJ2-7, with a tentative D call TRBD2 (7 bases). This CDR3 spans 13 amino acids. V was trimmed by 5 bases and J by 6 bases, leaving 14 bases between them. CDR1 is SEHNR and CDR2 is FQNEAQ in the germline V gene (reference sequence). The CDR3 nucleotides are TGTGCCAGCAGCACTGGAGGGGGGGCCGAGCAGTACTTC. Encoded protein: CASSTGGGAEQYF.

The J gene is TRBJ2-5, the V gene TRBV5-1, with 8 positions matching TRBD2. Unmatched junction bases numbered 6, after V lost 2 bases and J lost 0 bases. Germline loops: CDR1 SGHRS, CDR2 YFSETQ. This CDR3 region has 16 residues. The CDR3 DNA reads TGCGCCAGCAGCTTAACGGGACTAGAGTACCAAGAGACCCAGTACTTC. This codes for CASSLTGLEYQETQYF.

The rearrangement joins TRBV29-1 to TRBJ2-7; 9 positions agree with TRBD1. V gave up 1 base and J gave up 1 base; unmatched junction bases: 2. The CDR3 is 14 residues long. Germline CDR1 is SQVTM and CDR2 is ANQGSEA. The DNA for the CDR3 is TGCAGCGTTGAAGGGGGGACAGGGTCCTACGAGCAGTACTTC. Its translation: CSVEGGTGSYEQYF.

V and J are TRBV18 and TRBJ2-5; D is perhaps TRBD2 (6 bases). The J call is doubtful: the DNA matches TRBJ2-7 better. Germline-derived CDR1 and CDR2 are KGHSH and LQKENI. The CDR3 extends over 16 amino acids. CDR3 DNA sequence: TGTGCCAGCTCACCAGCGGAGGGCGACAGCTACTACGAGCAGTACTTC. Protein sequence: CASSPAEGDSYYEQYF.

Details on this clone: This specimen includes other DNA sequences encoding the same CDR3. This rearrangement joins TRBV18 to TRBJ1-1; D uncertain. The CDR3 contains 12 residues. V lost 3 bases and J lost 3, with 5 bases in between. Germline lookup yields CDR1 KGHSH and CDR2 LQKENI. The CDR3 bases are TGTGCCAGCTCACCCGAGGACACTGAAGCTTTCTTT. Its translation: CASSPEDTEAFF.

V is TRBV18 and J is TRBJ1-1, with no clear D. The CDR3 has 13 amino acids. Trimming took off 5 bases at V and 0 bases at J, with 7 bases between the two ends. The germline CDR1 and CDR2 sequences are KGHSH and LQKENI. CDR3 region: CASSGVLNTEAFF. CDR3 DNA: TGTGCCAGCTCAGGGGTCCTGAACACTGAAGCTTTCTTT.

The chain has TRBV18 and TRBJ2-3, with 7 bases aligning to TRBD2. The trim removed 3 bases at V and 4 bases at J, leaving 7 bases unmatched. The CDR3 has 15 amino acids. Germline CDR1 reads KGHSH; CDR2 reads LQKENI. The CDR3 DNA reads TGTGCCAGCTCACCCTCGGGGGGTATGTCAGATACGCAGTATTTT. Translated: CASSPSGGMSDTQYF.

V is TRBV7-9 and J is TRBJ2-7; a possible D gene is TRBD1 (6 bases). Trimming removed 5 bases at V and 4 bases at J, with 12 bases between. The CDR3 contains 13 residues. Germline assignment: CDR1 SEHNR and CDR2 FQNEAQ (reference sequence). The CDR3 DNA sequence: TGTGCCAGCAGCCCGACGGACAGTTACGAGCAGTACTTC. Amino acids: CASSPTDSYEQYF.

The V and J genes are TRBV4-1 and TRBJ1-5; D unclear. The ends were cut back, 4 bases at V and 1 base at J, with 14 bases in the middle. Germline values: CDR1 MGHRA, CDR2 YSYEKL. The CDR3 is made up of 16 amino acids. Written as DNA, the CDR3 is TGCGCCAGCAGCCCAGATCCCGGGAGAAGCAATCAGCCCCAGCATTTT. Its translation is CASSPDPGRSNQPQHF.

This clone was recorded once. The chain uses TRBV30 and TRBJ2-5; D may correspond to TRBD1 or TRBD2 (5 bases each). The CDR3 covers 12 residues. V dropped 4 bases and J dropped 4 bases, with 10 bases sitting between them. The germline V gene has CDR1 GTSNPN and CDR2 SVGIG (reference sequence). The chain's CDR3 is CAWMGVGETQYF. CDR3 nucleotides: TGTGCCTGGATGGGGGTCGGAGAGACCCAGTACTTC.

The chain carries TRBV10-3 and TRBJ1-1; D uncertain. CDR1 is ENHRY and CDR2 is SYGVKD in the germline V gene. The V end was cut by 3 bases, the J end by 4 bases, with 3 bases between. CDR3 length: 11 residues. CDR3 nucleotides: TGTGCCATCAGTGATCTCACTGAAGCTTTCTTT. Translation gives CAISDLTEAFF.

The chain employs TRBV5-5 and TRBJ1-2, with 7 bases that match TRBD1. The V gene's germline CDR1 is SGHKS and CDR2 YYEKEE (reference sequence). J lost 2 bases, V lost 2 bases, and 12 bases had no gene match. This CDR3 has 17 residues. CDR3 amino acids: CASSFGGSGQLNYGYTF. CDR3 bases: TGTGCCAGCAGCTTCGGGGGATCGGGACAGCTCAACTATGGCTACACCTTC. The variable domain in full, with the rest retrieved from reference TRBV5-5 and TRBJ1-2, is DAGVTQSPTHLIKTRGQQVTLRCSPISGHKSVSWYQQVLGQGPQFIFQYYEKEERGRGNFPDRFSARQFPNYSSELNVNALLLGDSALYLCASSFGGSGQLNYGYTFGSGTRLTVV.

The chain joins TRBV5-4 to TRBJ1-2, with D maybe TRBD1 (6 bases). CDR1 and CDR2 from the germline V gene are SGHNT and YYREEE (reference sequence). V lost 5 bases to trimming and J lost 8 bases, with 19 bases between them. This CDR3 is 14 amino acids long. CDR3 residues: CASRQQGGVPGYTF. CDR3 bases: TGTGCCAGCAGACAACAGGGTGGCGTCCCCGGCTACACCTTC.

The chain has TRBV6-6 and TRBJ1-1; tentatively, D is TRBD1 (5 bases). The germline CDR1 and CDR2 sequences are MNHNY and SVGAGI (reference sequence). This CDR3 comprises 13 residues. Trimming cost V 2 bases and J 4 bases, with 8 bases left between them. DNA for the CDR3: TGTGCCAGCAGTTACGTAAGGGGCACTGAAGCTTTCTTT. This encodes CASSYVRGTEAFF.

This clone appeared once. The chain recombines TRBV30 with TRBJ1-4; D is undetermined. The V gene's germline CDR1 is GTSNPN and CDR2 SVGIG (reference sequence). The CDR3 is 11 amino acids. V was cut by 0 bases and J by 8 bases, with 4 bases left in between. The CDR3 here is CAWSVKEKLFF. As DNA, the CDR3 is TGTGCCTGGAGTGTGAAAGAAAAACTGTTTTTT.

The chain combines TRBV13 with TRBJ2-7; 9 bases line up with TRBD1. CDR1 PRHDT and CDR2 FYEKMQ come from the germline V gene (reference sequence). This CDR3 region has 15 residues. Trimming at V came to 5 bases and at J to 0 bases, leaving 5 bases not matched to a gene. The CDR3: CASSPGQGSSYEQYF. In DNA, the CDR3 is TGTGCCAGCAGCCCGGGACAGGGAAGCTCCTACGAGCAGTACTTC.

The CDR3 reads CASSTPGGRSTEAFF. Here the CDR3 DNA reads TGTGCCAGCAGTACCCCTGGGGGTAGGAGCACTGAAGCTTTCTTT. The chain recombines TRBV6-5 with TRBJ1-1; a possible D gene is TRBD1 (5 bases). The CDR3 has 15 residues. In germline, CDR1 is MNHEY, CDR2 SVGAGI. The V and J ends lost 5 bases and 4 bases respectively, with 17 bases between them.

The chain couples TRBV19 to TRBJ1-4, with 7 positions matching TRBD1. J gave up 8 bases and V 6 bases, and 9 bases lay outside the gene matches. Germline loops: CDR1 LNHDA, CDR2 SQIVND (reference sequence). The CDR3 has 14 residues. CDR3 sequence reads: CASSEGALGEKLFF. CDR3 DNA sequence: TGTGCCAGTAGCGAGGGGGCTTTAGGGGAAAAACTGTTTTTT.

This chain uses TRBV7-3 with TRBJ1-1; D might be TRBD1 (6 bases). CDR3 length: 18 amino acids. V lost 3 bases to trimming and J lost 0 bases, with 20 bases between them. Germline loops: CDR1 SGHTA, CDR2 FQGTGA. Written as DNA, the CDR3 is TGTGCCAGCAGCTTCTACCCCCCGAGCGGACAGATGAACACTGAAGCTTTCTTT. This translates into CASSFYPPSGQMNTEAFF. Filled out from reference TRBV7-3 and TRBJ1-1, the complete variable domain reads GAGVSQTPSNKVTEKGKYVELRCDPISGHTALYWYRQSLGQGPEFLIYFQGTGAADDSGLPNDRFFAVRPEGSVSTLKIQRTERGDSAVYLCASSFYPPSGQMNTEAFFGQGTRLTVV.

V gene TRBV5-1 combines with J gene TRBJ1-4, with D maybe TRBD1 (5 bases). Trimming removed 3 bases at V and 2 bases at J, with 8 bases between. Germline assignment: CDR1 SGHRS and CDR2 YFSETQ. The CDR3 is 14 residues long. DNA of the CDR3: TGCGCCAGCAGCTGGGGGGTGACTAATGAAAAACTGTTTTTT. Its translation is CASSWGVTNEKLFF.

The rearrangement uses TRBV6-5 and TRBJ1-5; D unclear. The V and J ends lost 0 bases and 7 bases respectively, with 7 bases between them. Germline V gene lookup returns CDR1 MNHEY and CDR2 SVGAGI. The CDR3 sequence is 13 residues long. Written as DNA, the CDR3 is TGTGCCAGCAGTTACTCTTTAGAGCAGCCCCAGCATTTT. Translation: CASSYSLEQPQHF.